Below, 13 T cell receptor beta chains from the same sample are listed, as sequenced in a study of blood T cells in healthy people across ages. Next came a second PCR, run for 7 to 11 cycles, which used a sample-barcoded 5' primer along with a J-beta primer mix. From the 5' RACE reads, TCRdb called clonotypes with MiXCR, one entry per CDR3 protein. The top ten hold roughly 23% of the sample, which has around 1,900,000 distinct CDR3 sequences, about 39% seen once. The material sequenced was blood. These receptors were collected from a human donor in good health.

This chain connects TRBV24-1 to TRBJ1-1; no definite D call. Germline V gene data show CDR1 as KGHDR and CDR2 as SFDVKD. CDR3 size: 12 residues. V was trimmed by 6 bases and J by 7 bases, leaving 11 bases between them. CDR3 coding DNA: TGTGCCACCAGTTCCGCCATGGGTGAAGCTTTCTTT. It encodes CATSSAMGEAFF.

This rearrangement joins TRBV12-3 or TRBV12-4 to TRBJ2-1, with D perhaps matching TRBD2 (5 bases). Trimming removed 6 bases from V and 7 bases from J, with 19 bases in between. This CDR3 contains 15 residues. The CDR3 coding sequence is TGTGCCAGCAGCTCTACCGGGCCGGGGTTTAATGAGCAGTTCTTC. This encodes CASSSTGPGFNEQFF.

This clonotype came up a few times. The CDR3 region is CASSSQGWGETQYF. In DNA form, the CDR3 reads TGTGCCAGCAGCTCACAGGGTTGGGGAGAGACCCAGTACTTC. The chain couples TRBV7-8 to TRBJ2-7; possible D gene TRBD1, 6 bases. The J call is in doubt because the DNA end fits TRBJ2-5 better. Germline V gene sequence: CDR1 SGHVS, CDR2 FQNEAQ. This CDR3 comprises 14 residues.

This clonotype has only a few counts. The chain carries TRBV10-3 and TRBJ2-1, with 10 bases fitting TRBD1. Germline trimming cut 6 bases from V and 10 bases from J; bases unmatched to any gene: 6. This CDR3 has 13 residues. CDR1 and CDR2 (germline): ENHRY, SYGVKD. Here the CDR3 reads CAIRSDRGHEQFF. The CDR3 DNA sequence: TGTGCCATCAGATCCGACAGGGGGCACGAGCAGTTCTTC.

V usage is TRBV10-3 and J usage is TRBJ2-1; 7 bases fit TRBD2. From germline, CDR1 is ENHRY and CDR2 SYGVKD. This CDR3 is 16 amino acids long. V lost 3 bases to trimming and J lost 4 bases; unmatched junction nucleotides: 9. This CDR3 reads CAISDNRLAEYNEQFF. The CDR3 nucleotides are TGTGCCATCAGTGATAATCGACTAGCAGAGTACAATGAGCAGTTCTTC.

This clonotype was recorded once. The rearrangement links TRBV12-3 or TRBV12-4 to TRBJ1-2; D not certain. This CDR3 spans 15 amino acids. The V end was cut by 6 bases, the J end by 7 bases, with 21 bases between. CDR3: CASRQLTGKPSGYTF. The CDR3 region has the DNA TGTGCCAGCAGACAATTGACCGGAAAACCTTCTGGCTACACCTTC.

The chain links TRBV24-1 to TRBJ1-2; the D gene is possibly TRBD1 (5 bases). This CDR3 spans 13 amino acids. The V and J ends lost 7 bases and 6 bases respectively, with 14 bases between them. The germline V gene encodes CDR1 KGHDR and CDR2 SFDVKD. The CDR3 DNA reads TGTGCCACCAGCGCAGGGTGGGACGATGGCTACACCTTC. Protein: CATSAGWDDGYTF.

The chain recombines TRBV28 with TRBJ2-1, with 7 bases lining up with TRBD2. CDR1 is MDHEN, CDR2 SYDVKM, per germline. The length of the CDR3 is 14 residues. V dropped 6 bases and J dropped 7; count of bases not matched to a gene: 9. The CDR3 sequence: CASSGPGLLNEQFF. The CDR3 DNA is TGTGCCAGCAGCGGACCGGGACTACTGAATGAGCAGTTCTTC.

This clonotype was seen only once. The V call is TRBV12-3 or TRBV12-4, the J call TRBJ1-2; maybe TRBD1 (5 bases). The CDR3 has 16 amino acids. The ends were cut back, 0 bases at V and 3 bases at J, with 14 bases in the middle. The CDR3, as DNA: TGTGCCAGCAGTTTAGCAGGAGGGGCCGCCTACTATGGCTACACCTTC. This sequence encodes CASSLAGGAAYYGYTF.

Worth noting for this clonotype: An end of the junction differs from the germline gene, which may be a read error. The CDR3 protein is CATSGDLEETQYF. CDR3 in DNA: TGTGCCACCAGCGGAGACCTGGAAGAGACCCAGTACTTC. This chain links TRBV15 with TRBJ2-5, with unresolved D. The germline CDR1 and CDR2 sequences are LNHNV and YYDKDF (reference sequence). This CDR3 is 13 amino acids long. The full variable domain, in which reference TRBV15 and TRBJ2-5 provide the parts outside the CDR3, is DAMVIQNPRYQVTQFGKPVTLSCSQTLNHNVMYWYQQKSSQAPKLLFHYYDKDFNNEADTPDNFQSRRPNTSFCFLDIRSPGLGDTAMYLCATSGDLEETQYFGPGTRLLVL.

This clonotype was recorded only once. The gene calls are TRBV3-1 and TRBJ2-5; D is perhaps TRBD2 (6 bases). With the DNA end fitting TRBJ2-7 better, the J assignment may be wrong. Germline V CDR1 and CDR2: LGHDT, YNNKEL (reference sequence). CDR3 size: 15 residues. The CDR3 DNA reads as TGTGCCAGCAGCCAAGATCTGGAGGGGTTGTACGAGCAGTACTTC. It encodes CASSQDLEGLYEQYF.

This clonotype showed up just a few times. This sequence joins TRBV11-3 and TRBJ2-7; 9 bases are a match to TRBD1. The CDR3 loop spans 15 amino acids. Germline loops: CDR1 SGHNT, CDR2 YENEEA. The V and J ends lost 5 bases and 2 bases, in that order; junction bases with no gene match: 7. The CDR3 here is CASSPDRGGTYEQYF. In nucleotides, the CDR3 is TGTGCCAGCAGCCCCGACAGGGGGGGGACCTACGAGCAGTACTTC.

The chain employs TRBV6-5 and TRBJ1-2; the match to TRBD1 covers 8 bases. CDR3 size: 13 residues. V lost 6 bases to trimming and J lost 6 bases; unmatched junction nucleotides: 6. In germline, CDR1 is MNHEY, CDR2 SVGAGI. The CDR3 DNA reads TGTGCCAGCAGGCGCTCAGGGGGCGATGGCTACACCTTC. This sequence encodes CASRRSGGDGYTF.